This T cell receptor beta chain came from a study of T-cell reconstitution after alpha-beta-depleted transplantation in children (TCRdb year 2016). As for the study more broadly: Using TCR repertoire profiling, the study followed T-cell immune reconstitution in a quantitative way in children after TCRalphabeta/CD19-depleted allogeneic hematopoietic cell transplantation.

Taken from cysteine to phenylalanine, the CDR3 has 14 residues. The kept DNA is CDR3 alone, 42 bases in frame from the first base. Trimming removed 5 bases from V and 6 bases from J, leaving 20 bases between the germline ends. The germline V gene (reference sequence) gives CDR1 as DFQATT and CDR2 as SNEGSKA. With respect to this clonotype: No antigen is known for it. No clone much larger than this one lies a single base away; base qualities are absent.

Receptors were amplified or captured by PCR. The data were produced on an Illumina HiSeq 2500. TCR libraries were prepared with molecular barcoding, using unique molecular identifiers to normalize TCRbeta repertoire quantification. The public reads were reprocessed in TCRdb via fastp at Q25 and MiXCR, keeping in-frame beta chains. Each CDR3 protein appears once, grouped with its most common genes and DNA. Counted in this sample were 350,000 to 450,000 distinct CDR3 sequences; 10% to 15% of them appeared once. The ten largest clonotypes hold 4% to 5.5% of the sample. The chain couples TRBV20-1 to TRBJ2-7; the D gene is perhaps TRBD1, on 5 matching bases. Sequenced material: PBMCs, taken from the stem cell graft. The TCR sequence derives from a human donor who donated a stem cell graft to a child with Fanconi anemia. CDR3 sequence: CSAQPLPRVGEQYF. The sequence in DNA is TGCAGTGCTCAACCCCTGCCCAGGGTCGGCGAGCAGTACTTC.